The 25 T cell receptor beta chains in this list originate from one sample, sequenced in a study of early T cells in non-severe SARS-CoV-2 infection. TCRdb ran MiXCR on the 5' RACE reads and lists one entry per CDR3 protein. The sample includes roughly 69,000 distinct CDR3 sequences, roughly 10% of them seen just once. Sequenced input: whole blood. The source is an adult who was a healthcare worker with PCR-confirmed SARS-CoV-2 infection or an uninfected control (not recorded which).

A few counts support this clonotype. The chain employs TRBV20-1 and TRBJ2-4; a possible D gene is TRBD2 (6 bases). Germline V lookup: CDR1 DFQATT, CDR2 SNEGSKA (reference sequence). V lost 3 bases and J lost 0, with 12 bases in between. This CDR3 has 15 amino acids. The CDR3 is CSASGSGIAKNIQYF. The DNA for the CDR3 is TGCAGTGCTAGTGGTAGCGGAATAGCCAAAAACATTCAGTACTTC.

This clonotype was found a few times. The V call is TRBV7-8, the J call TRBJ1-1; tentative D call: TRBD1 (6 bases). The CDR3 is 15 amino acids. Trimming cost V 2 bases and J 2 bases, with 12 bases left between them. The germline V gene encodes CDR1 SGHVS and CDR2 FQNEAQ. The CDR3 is CASSLLRTVNTEAFF. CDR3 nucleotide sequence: TGTGCCAGCAGCTTACTCAGGACAGTCAACACTGAAGCTTTCTTT.

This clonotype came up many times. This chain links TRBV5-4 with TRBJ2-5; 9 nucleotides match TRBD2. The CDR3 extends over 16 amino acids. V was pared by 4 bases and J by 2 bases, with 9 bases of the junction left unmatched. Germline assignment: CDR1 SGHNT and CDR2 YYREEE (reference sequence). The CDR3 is CASSPRLADFQETQYF. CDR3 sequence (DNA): TGTGCCAGCAGCCCTAGACTAGCGGATTTTCAAGAGACCCAGTACTTC.

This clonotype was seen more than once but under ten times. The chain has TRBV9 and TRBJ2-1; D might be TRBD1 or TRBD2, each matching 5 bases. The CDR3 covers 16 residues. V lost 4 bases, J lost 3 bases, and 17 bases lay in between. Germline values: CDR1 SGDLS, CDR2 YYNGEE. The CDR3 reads CASSPAGTLDYNEQFF. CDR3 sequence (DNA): TGTGCCAGCAGCCCGGCCGGGACGCTAGACTACAATGAGCAGTTCTTC.

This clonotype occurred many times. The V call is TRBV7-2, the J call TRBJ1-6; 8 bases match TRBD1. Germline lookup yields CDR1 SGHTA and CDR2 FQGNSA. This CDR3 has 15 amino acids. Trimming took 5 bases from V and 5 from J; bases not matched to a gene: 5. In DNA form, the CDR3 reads TGTGCCAGCAGCGGACAGGGCCGGGATAATTCACCCCTCCACTTT. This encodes CASSGQGRDNSPLHF. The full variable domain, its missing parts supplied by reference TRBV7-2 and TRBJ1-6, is GAGVSQSPSNKVTEKGKDVELRCDPISGHTALYWYRQSLGQGLEFLIYFQGNSAPDKSGLPSDRFSAERTGGSVSTLTIQRTQQEDSAVYLCASSGQGRDNSPLHFGNGTRLTVT.

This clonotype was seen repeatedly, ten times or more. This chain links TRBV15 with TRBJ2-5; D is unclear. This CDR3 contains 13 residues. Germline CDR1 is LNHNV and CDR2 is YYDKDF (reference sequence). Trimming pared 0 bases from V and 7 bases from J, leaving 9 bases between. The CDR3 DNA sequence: TGTGCCACCAGCAGAGATTACGGCGGGACCCAGTACTTC. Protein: CATSRDYGGTQYF.

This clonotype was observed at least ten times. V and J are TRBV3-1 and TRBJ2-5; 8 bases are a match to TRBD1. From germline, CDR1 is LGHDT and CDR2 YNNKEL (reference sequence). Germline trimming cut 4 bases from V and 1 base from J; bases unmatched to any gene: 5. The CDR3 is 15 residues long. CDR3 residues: CASSPGQGPQETQYF. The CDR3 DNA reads TGTGCCAGCAGCCCCGGACAGGGACCCCAAGAGACCCAGTACTTC.

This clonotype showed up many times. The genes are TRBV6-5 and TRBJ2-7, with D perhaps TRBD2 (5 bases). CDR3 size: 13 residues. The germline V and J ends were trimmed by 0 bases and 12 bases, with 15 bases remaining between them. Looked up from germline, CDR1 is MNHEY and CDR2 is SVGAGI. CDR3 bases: TGTGCCAGCAGTTACTCGATGACGGGAAATCGGTACTTC. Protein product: CASSYSMTGNRYF.

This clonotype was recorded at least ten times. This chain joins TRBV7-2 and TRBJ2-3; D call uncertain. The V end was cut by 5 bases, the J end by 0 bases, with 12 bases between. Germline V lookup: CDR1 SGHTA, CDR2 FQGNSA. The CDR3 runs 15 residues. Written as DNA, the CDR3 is TGTGCCAGCAGCGGACGGATGCCTAGCACAGATACGCAGTATTTT. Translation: CASSGRMPSTDTQYF. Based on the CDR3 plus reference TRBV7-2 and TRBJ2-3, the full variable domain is GAGVSQSPSNKVTEKGKDVELRCDPISGHTALYWYRQSLGQGLEFLIYFQGNSAPDKSGLPSDRFSAERTGGSVSTLTIQRTQQEDSAVYLCASSGRMPSTDTQYFGPGTRLTVL.

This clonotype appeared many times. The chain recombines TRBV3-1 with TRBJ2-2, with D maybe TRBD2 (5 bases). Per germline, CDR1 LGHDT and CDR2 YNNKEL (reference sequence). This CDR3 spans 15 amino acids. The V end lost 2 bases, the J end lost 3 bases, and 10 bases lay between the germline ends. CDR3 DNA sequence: TGTGCCAGCAGCCAAAAAGCGGTGCACACCGGGGAGCTGTTTTTT. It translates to CASSQKAVHTGELFF.

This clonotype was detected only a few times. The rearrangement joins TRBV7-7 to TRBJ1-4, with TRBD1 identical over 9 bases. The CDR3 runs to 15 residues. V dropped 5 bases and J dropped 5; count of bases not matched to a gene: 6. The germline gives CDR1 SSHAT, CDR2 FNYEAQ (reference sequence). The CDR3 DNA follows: TGTGCCAGCAGCCCGTCAGACAGGGGGAATGAAAAACTGTTTTTT. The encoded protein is CASSPSDRGNEKLFF.

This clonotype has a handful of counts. This CDR3 reads CASRGQGDTEAFF. The CDR3 coding sequence is TGCGCCAGCAGGGGACAGGGAGATACTGAAGCTTTCTTT. The rearrangement links TRBV5-1 to TRBJ1-1, with 9 positions matching TRBD1. CDR3 size: 13 residues. CDR1 is SGHRS and CDR2 is YFSETQ in the germline V gene. The J segment lost 5 bases and the V segment lost 5 bases, leaving 4 bases of the junction unmatched. Using reference TRBV5-1 and TRBJ1-1 for the parts outside the CDR3, the full variable domain is KAGVTQTPRYLIKTRGQQVTLSCSPISGHRSVSWYQQTPGQGLQFLFEYFSETQRNKGNFPGRFSGRQFSNSRSEMNVSTLELGDSALYLCASRGQGDTEAFFGQGTRLTVV.

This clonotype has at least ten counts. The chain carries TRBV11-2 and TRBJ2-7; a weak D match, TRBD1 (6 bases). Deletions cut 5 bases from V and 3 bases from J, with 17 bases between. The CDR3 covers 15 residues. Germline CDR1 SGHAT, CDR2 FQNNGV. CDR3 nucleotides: TGTGCCAGCAGCCTGACGGGACAAAGATACTACGAGCAGTACTTC. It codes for CASSLTGQRYYEQYF.

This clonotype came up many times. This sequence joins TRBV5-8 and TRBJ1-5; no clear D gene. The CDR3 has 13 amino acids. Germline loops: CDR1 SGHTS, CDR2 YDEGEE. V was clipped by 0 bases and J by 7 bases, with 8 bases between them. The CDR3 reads CASSLESSQPQHF. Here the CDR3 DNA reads TGTGCCAGCAGCTTGGAATCTAGCCAGCCCCAGCATTTT.

CDR3: CASSQDRRAGQFF. The CDR3 nucleotides read TGTGCCAGCAGCCAAGATAGGAGGGCTGGGCAGTTCTTC. V is TRBV3-1 and J is TRBJ2-1, with a possible D match to TRBD2 (6 bases). Germline CDR1 reads LGHDT; CDR2 reads YNNKEL (reference sequence). There are 13 residues in the CDR3. The ends were cut back, 0 bases at V and 12 bases at J, with 12 bases in the middle.

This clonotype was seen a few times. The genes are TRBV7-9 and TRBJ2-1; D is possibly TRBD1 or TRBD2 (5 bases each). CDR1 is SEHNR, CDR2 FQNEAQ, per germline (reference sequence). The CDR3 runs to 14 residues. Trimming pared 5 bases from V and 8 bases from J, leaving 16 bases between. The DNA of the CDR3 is TGTGCCAGCAGCCTATCCGGGGCCAGCCATGAGCAGTTCTTC. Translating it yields CASSLSGASHEQFF.

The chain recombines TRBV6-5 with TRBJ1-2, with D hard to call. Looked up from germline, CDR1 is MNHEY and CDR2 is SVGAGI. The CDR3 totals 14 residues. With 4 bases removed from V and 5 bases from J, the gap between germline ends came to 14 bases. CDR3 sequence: CASSSPARNYGYTF. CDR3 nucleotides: TGTGCCAGCAGTTCCCCCGCCAGGAATTATGGCTACACCTTC.

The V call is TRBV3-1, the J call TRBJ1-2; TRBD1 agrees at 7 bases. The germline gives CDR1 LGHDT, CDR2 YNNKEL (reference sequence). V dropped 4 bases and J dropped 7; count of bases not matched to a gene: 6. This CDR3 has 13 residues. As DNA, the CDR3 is TGTGCCAGCAGCCCGGGACAGTTCTCTGGCTACACCTTC. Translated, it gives CASSPGQFSGYTF.

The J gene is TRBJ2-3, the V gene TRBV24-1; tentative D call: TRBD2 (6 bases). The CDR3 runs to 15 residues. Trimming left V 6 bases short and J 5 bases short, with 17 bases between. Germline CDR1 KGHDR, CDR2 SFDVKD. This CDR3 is CATSPPGRLGDTQYF. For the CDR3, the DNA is TGTGCCACCAGTCCCCCGGGGAGGCTCGGAGATACGCAGTATTTT.

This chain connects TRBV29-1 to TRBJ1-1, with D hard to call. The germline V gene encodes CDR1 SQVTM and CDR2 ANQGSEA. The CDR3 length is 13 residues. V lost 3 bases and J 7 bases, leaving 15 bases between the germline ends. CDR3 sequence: CSVEEPEKDEAFF. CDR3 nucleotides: TGCAGCGTTGAGGAGCCAGAGAAGGATGAAGCTTTCTTT. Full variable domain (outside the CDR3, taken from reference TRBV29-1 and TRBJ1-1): SAVISQKPSRDICQRGTSLTIQCQVDSQVTMMFWYRQQPGQSLTLIATANQGSEATYESGFVIDKFPISRPNLTFSTLTVSNMSPEDSSIYLCSVEEPEKDEAFFGQGTRLTVV.

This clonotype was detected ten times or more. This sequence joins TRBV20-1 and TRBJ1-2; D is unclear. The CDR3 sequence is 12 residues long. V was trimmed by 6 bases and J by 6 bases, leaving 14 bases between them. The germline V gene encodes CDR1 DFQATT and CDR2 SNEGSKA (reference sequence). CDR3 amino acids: CSASGDRDGYTF. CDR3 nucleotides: TGCAGTGCCAGCGGGGATAGGGATGGCTACACCTTC.

The DNA of the CDR3 is TGTGCCAGCAGCTTGACTAGCGGGTTCGGCAATGAGCAGTTCTTC. Translation: CASSLTSGFGNEQFF. J is TRBJ2-1 and V is TRBV7-3; 10 bases fit TRBD2. Germline trimming cut 3 bases from V and 6 bases from J; bases unmatched to any gene: 5. This CDR3 has 15 amino acids. Germline V gene data show CDR1 as SGHTA and CDR2 as FQGTGA.

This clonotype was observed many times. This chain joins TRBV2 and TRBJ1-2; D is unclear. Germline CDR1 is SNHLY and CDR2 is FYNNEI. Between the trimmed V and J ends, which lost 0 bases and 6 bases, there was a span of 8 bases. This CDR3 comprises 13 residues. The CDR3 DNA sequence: TGTGCCAGCAGTGAAGCGCAAAGGGATGGCTACACCTTC. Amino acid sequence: CASSEAQRDGYTF.

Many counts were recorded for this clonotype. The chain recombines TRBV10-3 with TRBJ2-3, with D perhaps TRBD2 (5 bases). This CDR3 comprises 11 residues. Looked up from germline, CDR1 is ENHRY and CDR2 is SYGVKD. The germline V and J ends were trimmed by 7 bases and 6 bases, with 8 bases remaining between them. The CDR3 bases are TGTGCCATCATCATAGCGGATACGCAGTATTTT. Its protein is CAIIIADTQYF.

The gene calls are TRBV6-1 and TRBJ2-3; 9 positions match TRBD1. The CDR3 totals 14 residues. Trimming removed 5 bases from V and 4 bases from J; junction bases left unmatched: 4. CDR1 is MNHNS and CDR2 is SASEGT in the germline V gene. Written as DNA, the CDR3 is TGTGCCAGCAGTCGGGGACAGGGCGCAGATACGCAGTATTTT. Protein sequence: CASSRGQGADTQYF.